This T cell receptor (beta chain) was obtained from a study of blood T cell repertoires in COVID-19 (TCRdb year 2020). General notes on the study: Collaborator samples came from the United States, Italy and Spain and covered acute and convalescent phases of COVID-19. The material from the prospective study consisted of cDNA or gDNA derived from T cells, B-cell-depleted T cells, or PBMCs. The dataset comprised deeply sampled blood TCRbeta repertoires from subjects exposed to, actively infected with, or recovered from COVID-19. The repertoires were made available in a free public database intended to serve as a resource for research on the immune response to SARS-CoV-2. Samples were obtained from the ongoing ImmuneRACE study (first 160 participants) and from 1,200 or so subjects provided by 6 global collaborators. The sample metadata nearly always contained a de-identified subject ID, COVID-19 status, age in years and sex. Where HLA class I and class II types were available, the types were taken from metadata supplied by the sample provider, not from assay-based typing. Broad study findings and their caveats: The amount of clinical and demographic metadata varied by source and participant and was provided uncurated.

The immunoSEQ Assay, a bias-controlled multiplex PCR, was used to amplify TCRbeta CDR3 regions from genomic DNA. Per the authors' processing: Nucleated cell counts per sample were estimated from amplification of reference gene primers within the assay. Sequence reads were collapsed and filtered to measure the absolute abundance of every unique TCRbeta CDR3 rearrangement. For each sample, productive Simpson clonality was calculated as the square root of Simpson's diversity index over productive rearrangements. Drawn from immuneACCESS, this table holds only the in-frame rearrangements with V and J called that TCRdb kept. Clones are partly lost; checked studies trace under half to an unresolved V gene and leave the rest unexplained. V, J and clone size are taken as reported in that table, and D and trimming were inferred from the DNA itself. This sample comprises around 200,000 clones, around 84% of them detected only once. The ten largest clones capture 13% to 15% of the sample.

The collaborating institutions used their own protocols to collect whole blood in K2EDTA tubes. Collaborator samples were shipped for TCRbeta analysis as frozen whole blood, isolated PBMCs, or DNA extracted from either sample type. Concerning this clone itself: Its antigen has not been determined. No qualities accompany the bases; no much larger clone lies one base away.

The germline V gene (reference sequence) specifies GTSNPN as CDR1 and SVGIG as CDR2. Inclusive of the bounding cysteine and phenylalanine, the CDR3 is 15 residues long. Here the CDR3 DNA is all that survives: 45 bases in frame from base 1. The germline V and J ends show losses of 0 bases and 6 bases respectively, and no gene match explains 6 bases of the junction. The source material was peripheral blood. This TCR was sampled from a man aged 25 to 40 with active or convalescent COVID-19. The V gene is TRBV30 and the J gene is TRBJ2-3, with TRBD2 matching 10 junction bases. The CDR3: CAWSVGASGSDTQYF. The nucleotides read TGTGCCTGGAGTGTTGGGGCTAGCGGGAGCGATACGCAGTATTTT.